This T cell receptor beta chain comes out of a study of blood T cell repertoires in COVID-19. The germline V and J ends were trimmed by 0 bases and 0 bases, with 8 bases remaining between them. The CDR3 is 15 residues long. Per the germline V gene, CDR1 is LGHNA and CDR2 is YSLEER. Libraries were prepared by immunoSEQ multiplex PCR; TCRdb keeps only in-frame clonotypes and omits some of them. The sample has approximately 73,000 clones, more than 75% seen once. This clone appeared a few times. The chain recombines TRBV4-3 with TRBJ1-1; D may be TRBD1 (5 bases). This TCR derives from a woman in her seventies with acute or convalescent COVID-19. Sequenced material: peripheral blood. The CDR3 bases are TGCGCCAGCAGCCAAGAGGGGGGGGTGAACACTGAAGCTTTCTTT. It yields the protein CASSQEGGVNTEAFF.